This T cell receptor beta chain is drawn from a study of lymphopenia after photon versus proton radiotherapy. Assay used: immunoSEQ multiplex PCR; TCRdb lists only in-frame clones, some missing. This sample carries tens of thousands of clones, about 86% of them seen once, and the ten largest clones take 10% to 13%. Per germline, CDR1 ENHRY and CDR2 SYGVKD. V lost 4 bases and J 2 bases, leaving 8 bases between the germline ends. This CDR3 is built from 13 residues. General study findings and limits: Authors raise, but do not show, better survival with proton therapy. Oligoclonal CD8+ Temra expansion after nadir drove photon patients' diversity drop. Larger post-nadir TCR diversity loss correlated inversely with survival in deceased patients. Relative stability marked proton patients; photon patients lost diversity and naive cells.

Comments on this clone: Its antigen remains unknown.

This clonotype was sampled from a woman aged 70-85 years with pancreatic cancer. Some clones in this sample may be carry-over from other donors' samples. The sample in question was peripheral blood, obtained from a patient treated with proton-based radiotherapy. This chain links TRBV10-3 with TRBJ2-5; D unresolved. The CDR3 sequence: CAISAGRQETQYF. In nucleotides, the CDR3 is TGTGCCATCAGTGCGGGTAGGCAAGAGACCCAGTACTTC.